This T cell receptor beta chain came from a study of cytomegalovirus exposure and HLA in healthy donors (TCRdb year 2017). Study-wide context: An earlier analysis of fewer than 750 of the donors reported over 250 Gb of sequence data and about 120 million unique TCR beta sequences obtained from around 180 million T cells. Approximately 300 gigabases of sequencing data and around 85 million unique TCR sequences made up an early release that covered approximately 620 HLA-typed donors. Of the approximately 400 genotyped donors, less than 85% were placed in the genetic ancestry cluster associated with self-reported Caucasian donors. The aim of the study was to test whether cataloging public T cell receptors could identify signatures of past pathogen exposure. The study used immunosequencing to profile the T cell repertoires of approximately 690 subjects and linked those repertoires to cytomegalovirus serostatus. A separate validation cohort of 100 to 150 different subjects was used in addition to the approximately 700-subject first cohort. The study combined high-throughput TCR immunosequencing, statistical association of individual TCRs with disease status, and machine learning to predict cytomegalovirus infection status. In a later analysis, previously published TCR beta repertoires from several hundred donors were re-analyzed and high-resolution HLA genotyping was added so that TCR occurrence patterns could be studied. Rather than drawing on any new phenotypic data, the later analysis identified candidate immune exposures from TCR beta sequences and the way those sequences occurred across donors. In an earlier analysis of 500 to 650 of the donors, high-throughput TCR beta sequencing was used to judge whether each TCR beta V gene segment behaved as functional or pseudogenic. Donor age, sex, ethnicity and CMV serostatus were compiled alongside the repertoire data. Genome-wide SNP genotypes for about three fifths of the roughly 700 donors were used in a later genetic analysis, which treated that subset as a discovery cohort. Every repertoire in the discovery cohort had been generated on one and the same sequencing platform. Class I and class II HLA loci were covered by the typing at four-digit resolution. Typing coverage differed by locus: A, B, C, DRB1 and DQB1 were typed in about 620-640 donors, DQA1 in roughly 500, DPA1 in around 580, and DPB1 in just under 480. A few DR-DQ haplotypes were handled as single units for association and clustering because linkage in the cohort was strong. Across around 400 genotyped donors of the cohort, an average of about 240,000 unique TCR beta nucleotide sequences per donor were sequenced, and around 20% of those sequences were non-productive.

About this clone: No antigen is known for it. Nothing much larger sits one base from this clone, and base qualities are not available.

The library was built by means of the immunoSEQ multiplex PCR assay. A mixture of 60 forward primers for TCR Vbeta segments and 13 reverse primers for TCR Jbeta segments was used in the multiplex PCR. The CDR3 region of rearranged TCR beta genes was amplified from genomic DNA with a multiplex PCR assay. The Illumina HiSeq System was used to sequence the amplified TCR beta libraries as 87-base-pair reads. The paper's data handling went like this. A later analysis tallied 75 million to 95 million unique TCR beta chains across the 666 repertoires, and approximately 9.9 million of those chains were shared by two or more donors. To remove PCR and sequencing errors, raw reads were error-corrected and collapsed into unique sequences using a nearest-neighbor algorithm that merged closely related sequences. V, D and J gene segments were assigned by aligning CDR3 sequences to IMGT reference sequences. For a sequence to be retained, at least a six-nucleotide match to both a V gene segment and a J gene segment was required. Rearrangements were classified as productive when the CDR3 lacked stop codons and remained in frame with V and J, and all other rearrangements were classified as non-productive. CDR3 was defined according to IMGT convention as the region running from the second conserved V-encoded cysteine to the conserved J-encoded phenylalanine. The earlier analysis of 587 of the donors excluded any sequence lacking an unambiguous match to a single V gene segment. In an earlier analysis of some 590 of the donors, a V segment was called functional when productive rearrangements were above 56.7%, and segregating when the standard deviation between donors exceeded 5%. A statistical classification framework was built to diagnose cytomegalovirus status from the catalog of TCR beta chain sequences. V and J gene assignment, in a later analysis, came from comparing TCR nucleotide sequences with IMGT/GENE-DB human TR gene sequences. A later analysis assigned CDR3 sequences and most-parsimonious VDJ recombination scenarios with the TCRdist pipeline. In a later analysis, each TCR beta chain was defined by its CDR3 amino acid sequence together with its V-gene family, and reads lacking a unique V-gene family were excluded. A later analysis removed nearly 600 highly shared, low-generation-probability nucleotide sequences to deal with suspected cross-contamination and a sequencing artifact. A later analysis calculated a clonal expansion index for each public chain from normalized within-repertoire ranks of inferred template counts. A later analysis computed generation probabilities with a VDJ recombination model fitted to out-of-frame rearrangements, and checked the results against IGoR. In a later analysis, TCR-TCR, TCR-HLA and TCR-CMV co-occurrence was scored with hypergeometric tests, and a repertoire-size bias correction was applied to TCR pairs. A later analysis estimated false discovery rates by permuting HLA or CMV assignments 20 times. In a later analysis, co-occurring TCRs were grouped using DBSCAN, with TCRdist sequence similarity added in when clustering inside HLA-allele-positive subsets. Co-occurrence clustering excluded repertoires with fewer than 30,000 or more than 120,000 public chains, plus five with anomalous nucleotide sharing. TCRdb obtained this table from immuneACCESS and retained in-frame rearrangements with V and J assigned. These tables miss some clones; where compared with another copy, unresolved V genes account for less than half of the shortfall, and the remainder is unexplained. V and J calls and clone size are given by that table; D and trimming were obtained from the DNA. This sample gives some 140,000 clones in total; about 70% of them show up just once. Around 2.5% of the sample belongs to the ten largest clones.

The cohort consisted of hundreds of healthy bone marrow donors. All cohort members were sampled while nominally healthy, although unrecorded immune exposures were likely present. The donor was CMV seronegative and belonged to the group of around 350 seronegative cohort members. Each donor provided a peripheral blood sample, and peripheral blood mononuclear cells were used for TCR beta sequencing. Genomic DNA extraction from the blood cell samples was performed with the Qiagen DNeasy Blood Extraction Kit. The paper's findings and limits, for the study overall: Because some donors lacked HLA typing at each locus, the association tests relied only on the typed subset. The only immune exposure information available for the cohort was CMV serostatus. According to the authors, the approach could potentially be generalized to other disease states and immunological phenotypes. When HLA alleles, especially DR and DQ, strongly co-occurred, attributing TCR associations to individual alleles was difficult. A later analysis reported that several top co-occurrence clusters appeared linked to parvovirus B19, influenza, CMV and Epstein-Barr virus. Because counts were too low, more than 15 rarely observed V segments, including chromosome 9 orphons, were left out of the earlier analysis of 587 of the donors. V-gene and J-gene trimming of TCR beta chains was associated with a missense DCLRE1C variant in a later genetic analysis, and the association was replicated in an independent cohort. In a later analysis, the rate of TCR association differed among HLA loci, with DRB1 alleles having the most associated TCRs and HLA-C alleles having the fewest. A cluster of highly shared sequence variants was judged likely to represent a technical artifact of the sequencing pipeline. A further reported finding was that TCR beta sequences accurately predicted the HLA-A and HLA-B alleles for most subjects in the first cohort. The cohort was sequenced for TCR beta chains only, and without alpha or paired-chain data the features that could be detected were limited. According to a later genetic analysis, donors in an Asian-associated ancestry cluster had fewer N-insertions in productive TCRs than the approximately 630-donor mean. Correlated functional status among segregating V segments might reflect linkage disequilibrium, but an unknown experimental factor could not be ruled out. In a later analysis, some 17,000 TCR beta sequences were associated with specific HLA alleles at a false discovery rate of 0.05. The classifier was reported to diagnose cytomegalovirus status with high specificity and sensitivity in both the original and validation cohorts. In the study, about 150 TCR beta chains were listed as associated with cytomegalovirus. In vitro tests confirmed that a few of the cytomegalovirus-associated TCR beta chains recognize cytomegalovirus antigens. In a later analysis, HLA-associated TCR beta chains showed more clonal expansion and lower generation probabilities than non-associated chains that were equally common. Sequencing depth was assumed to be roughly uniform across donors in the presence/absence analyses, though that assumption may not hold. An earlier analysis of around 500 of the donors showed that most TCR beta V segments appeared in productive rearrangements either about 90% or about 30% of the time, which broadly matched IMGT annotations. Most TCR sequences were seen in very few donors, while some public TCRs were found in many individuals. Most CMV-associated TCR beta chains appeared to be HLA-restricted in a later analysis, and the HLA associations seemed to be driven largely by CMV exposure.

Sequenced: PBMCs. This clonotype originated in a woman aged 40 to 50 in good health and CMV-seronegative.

The DNA sequence is TGTGCCAGCAGCGCCCCCCTACCGAACACCGGGGAGCTGTTTTTT. The resulting protein is CASSAPLPNTGELFF. The sequence links TRBV7-2 to TRBJ2-2, with the D gene not clear enough to name. The V end loses 5 bases and the J end loses 0 bases, and a stretch of 10 bases separates them. The cysteine opens and the phenylalanine closes a CDR3 of 15 amino acids. Only the CDR3 region is kept as DNA, spanning 45 bases read in frame from base 1. Sequences SGHTA (CDR1) and FQGNSA (CDR2) are obtained from the germline V gene.